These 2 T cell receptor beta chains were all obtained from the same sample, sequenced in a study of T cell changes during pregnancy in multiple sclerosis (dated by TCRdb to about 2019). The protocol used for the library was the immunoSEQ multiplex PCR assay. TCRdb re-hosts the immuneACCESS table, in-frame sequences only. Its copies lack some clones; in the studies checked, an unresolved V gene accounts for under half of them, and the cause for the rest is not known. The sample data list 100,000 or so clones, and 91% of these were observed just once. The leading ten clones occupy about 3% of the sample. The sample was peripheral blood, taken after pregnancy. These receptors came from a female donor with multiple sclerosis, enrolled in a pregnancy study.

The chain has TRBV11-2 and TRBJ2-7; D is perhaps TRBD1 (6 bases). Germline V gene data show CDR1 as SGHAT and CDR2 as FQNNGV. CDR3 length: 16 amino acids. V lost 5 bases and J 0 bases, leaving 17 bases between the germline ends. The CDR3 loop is CASSPLQGSGSYEQYF. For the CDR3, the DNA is TGTGCCAGCAGCCCCTTACAGGGATCCGGCTCCTACGAGCAGTACTTC.

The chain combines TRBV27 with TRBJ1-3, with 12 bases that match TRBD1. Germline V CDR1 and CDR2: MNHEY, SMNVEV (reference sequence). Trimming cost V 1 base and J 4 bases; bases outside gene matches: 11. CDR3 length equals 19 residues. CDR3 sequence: CASSLLAPGQGAAGNTIYF. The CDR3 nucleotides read TGTGCCAGCAGTTTATTGGCACCGGGACAGGGGGCGGCGGGAAACACCATATATTTT.